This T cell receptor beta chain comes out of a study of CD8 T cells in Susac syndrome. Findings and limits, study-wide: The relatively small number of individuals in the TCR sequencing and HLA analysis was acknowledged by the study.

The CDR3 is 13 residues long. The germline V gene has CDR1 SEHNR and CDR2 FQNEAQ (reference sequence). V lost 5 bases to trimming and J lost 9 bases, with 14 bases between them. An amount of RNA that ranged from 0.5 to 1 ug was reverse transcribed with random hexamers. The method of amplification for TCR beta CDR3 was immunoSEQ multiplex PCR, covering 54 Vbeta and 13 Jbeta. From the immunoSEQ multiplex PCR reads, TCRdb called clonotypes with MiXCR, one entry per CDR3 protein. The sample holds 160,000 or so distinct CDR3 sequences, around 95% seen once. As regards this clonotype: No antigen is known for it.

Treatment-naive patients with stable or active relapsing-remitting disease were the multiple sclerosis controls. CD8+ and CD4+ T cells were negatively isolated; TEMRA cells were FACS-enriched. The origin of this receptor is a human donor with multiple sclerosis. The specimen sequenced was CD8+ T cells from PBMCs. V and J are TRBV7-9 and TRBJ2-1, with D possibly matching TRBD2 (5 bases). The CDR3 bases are TGTGCCAGCAGCAACACCCCGGGAACTGAGCAGTTCTTC. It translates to CASSNTPGTEQFF.